These 30 T cell receptor beta chains share one sample of origin, sequenced in a study of cytomegalovirus exposure and HLA in healthy donors. Primers: 60 Vbeta forward and 13 Jbeta reverse. Repertoires were generated with immunoSEQ multiplex PCR, while TCRdb's copy carries only in-frame clones and drops some. The data show 110,000 to 150,000 clones, less than 85% seen once. The sequencing input was PBMCs. These receptors all stem from a man aged 40-50 years in good health and CMV-seropositive.

V gene TRBV30 combines with J gene TRBJ2-3, with TRBD2 identical over 8 bases. The CDR3 sequence is 18 residues long. Germline CDR1 GTSNPN, CDR2 SVGIG (reference sequence). The V and J ends lost 5 bases and 4 bases, in that order; junction bases with no gene match: 20. The CDR3 nucleotides are TGTGCCTGGGAGGACCCACTAGCGGACCCCGGGGAGGCAGATACGCAGTATTTT. Residues: CAWEDPLADPGEADTQYF.

The genes are TRBV25-1 and TRBJ1-1; possible D gene TRBD1, 5 bases. CDR1 and CDR2 from the germline V gene are MGHDK and SYGVNS. CDR3 size: 16 residues. Trimming stripped 3 bases from V and 5 bases from J, with 19 bases between. The CDR3 region has the DNA TGTGCCAGCAGTGAGGTGGGGCGGGGAAAGGGAACTGAAGCTTTCTTT. It encodes CASSEVGRGKGTEAFF.

The chain employs TRBV29-1 and TRBJ1-1, with D possibly TRBD1 on 6 matching bases. V shed 3 bases and J shed 1 base, with 12 bases lying between them. CDR1 is SQVTM, CDR2 ANQGSEA, per germline. The CDR3 runs 14 residues. The CDR3 DNA follows: TGCAGCGTTGACAGGGGTGTTGCGAACACTGAAGCTTTCTTT. This sequence encodes CSVDRGVANTEAFF.

The genes are TRBV6-1 and TRBJ2-5; 8 nucleotides line up with TRBD1. The DNA end lines up better with TRBJ2-7; the J call may be wrong. Germline CDR1 MNHNS, CDR2 SASEGT. CDR3 length: 13 amino acids. CDR3 loop: CASSARTGSEQYF. CDR3 sequence (DNA): TGTGCCAGCAGTGCCAGGACAGGGTCCGAGCAGTACTTC.

Worth noting for this clone: One junction end disagrees with the germline gene, perhaps due to a read error. J is TRBJ1-1 and V is TRBV27; D is ambiguous. CDR3 length: 14 amino acids. Per the germline V gene, CDR1 is MNHEY and CDR2 is SMNVEV (reference sequence). This CDR3 reads CASRRWTGNAEAFF. The CDR3, as DNA: TGTGCCAGCAGGAGGTGGACTGGGAACGCTGAAGCTTTCTTT.

This clone has only a few counts. This sequence joins TRBV2 and TRBJ2-1; 9 bases map to TRBD2. CDR1 is SNHLY and CDR2 is FYNNEI in the germline V gene. The trim removed 0 bases at V and 9 bases at J, leaving 6 bases unmatched. This CDR3 comprises 15 residues. The CDR3: CASSEARGGHSEQFF. In DNA, the CDR3 is TGTGCCAGCAGTGAAGCGCGGGGGGGGCACAGTGAGCAGTTCTTC.

CDR3 residues: CATSREGDRNTEAFF. The CDR3 DNA follows: TGTGCCACCAGCAGAGAAGGGGACAGGAACACTGAAGCTTTCTTT. The genes are TRBV15 and TRBJ1-1; 7 bases map to TRBD1. This CDR3 has 15 residues. Germline assignment: CDR1 LNHNV and CDR2 YYDKDF (reference sequence). The V gene end was trimmed by 0 bases and the J gene end by 1 base; junction bases not matched to a gene: 2.

The gene calls are TRBV11-3 and TRBJ1-2; D gene ambiguous. Germline V gene sequence: CDR1 SGHNT, CDR2 YENEEA. V dropped 2 bases and J dropped 1 base, with 5 bases sitting between them. This CDR3 has 13 residues. The DNA for the CDR3 is TGTGCCAGCAGCTTAAGCGATAACTATGGCTACACCTTC. Translation gives CASSLSDNYGYTF.

V is TRBV4-3 and J is TRBJ2-5, with D possibly TRBD1 on 6 matching bases. Germline CDR1 is LGHNA and CDR2 is YSLEER. Deletions cut 3 bases from V and 5 bases from J, with 13 bases between. This CDR3 is 14 amino acids long. The CDR3 loop reads CASSQALRGETQYF. In DNA, the CDR3 is TGCGCCAGCAGCCAGGCCCTAAGGGGGGAGACCCAGTACTTC.

The V gene is TRBV9, the J gene TRBJ1-2; D is undetermined. With 4 bases removed from V and 2 bases from J, the gap between germline ends came to 12 bases. The CDR3 consists of 14 residues. Germline-derived CDR1 and CDR2 are SGDLS and YYNGEE. CDR3: CASSPPGRNYGYTF. The CDR3 bases are TGTGCCAGCAGCCCACCCGGGAGGAACTATGGCTACACCTTC.

The CDR3 DNA is TGCGCCAGCAGTCTAGTGGGACAATATAACTATGGCTACACCTTC. Residues: CASSLVGQYNYGYTF. The chain is built from TRBV23-1 and TRBJ1-2; tentatively, D is TRBD1 (6 bases). TRBV23-1 is classed as an ORF, of uncertain function. The CDR3 length is 15 residues. The ends were cut back, 4 bases at V and 1 base at J, with 13 bases in the middle.

This chain links TRBV4-3 with TRBJ2-7, with D perhaps matching TRBD2 (6 bases). The CDR3 extends over 16 amino acids. V dropped 1 base and J dropped 5 bases, with 18 bases sitting between them. The germline gives CDR1 LGHNA, CDR2 YSLEER. The CDR3 loop reads CASSQGSSRDSDEQYF. CDR3 DNA: TGCGCCAGCAGCCAAGGAAGTAGCAGGGACTCTGACGAGCAGTACTTC.

This chain connects TRBV6-5 to TRBJ1-6; D unclear. Trimming took 0 bases from V and 7 from J, leaving 10 bases between them. This CDR3 is 15 amino acids long. Germline lookup yields CDR1 MNHEY and CDR2 SVGAGI. The CDR3 DNA sequence: TGTGCCAGCAGTTACTCGGTGGTCGGGAATTCACCCCTCCACTTT. Protein product: CASSYSVVGNSPLHF.

The rearrangement links TRBV19 to TRBJ1-5, with 10 bases fitting TRBD1. Germline CDR1 LNHDA, CDR2 SQIVND (reference sequence). Trimming at V came to 5 bases and at J to 2 bases, leaving 12 bases not matched to a gene. CDR3 size: 18 residues. CDR3 nucleotide sequence: TGTGCCAGTAGTGCGGGACAGGGGTTGGGTGTGCGCAATCAGCCCCAGCATTTT. It encodes CASSAGQGLGVRNQPQHF.

The V gene is TRBV4-2, the J gene TRBJ2-1; TRBD2 agrees at 11 bases. This CDR3 is 17 amino acids long. V was clipped by 5 bases and J by 4 bases; unmatched bases: 10. Germline values: CDR1 LGHNA, CDR2 YNFKEQ. The CDR3: CASSSRRGTSGYNEQFF. The CDR3, as DNA: TGTGCCAGCAGCTCAAGGAGAGGGACTAGCGGATACAATGAGCAGTTCTTC.

The chain has TRBV27 and TRBJ1-1; D may be TRBD1 (5 bases). Trimming removed 8 bases at V and 2 bases at J, with 21 bases between. Germline V gene sequence: CDR1 MNHEY, CDR2 SMNVEV (reference sequence). This CDR3 is 16 amino acids long. The CDR3 here is CASRTGGVAANTEAFF. The CDR3 nucleotides read TGTGCCAGCCGTACGGGGGGGGTTGCAGCAAACACTGAAGCTTTCTTT.

V usage is TRBV7-8 and J usage is TRBJ1-4; D is possibly TRBD1 (5 bases). CDR3 length: 16 residues. CDR1 is SGHVS, CDR2 FQNEAQ, per germline. Trimming removed 5 bases at V and 0 bases at J, with 13 bases between. The CDR3 nucleotides are TGTGCCAGCAGCGGACGGGGGAGAGCAACTAATGAAAAACTGTTTTTT. This gives the protein CASSGRGRATNEKLFF.

The chain has TRBV4-2 and TRBJ1-5, with 10 bases aligning to TRBD1. Germline V lookup: CDR1 LGHNA, CDR2 YNFKEQ. The CDR3 length is 17 residues. J was trimmed by 3 bases and V by 0 bases; bases with no gene match: 5. CDR3 residues: CASSQDRDRGDNQPQHF. CDR3 nucleotides: TGTGCCAGCAGCCAAGATCGGGACAGGGGTGACAATCAGCCCCAGCATTTT.

The chain has TRBV18 and TRBJ2-3; 16 bases match TRBD2. The CDR3 is 16 residues long. CDR1 is KGHSH, CDR2 LQKENI, per germline. Germline trimming cut 3 bases from V and 4 bases from J; bases unmatched to any gene: 1. The chain's CDR3 is CASSPGLAGGPDTQYF. The CDR3 region has the DNA TGTGCCAGCTCACCGGGACTAGCGGGAGGGCCAGATACGCAGTATTTT. Full variable domain (remainder filled in from reference TRBV18 and TRBJ2-3): NAGVMQNPRHLVRRRGQEARLRCSPMKGHSHVYWYRQLPEEGLKFMVYLQKENIIDESGMPKERFSAEFPKEGPSILRIQQVVRGDSAAYFCASSPGLAGGPDTQYFGPGTRLTVL.

Remarks on this clone: At one boundary the junction diverges from the germline segment, which might be a read error. The V gene is TRBV6-5, the J gene TRBJ1-6; the D gene is possibly TRBD1 (5 bases). CDR1 and CDR2 (germline): MNHEY, SVGAGI. There are 13 residues in the CDR3. CDR3 in amino acids: CASSLGGNSPLHF. The CDR3 nucleotides are TGTGCCAGCAGTTTGGGGGGTAATTCCCCCCTCCACTTT.

Comments on this clone: Other DNA sequences within the sample encode an identical CDR3. The CDR3 sequence: CASSLGLSSYEQYF. CDR3 nucleotide sequence: TGCGCCAGCAGCTTGGGACTAAGCTCCTACGAGCAGTACTTC. V is TRBV5-1 and J is TRBJ2-7, with D perhaps TRBD2 (5 bases). This CDR3 contains 14 residues. V lost 0 bases to trimming and J lost 0 bases, with 7 bases between them. Per germline, CDR1 SGHRS and CDR2 YFSETQ. Filled out from reference TRBV5-1 and TRBJ2-7, the complete variable domain reads KAGVTQTPRYLIKTRGQQVTLSCSPISGHRSVSWYQQTPGQGLQFLFEYFSETQRNKGNFPGRFSGRQFSNSRSEMNVSTLELGDSALYLCASSLGLSSYEQYFGPGTRLTVT.

This chain uses TRBV19 with TRBJ1-6; no reliable D call. V lost 3 bases and J lost 0, with 12 bases in between. The germline V gene has CDR1 LNHDA and CDR2 SQIVND (reference sequence). CDR3 length equals 17 residues. As DNA, the CDR3 is TGTGCCAGTAGTATTGCGGGCGGGAGCTCCTATAATTCACCCCTCCACTTT. Translated: CASSIAGGSSYNSPLHF.

This clone was detected once. The rearrangement joins TRBV5-6 to TRBJ1-4, with D uncertain. This CDR3 comprises 16 residues. Trimming took 0 bases from V and 0 from J, leaving 9 bases between them. The V gene's germline CDR1 is SGHDT and CDR2 YYEEEE. CDR3 protein: CASSLAGEATNEKLFF. The CDR3 nucleotides read TGTGCCAGCAGCTTGGCCGGAGAGGCAACTAATGAAAAACTGTTTTTT. Full variable domain (missing parts from reference TRBV5-6 and TRBJ1-4): DAGVTQSPTHLIKTRGQQVTLRCSPKSGHDTVSWYQQALGQGPQFIFQYYEEEERQRGNFPDRFSGHQFPNYSSELNVNALLLGDSALYLCASSLAGEATNEKLFFGSGTQLSVL.

CDR3 DNA: TGTGCCAGCAGCTTGGAGCAGCGGGGGATCCATGAGCAGTTCTTC. Its protein is CASSLEQRGIHEQFF. The J gene is TRBJ2-1, the V gene TRBV5-4, with 8 bases identical to TRBD2. Germline CDR1 reads SGHNT; CDR2 reads YYREEE (reference sequence). There are 15 residues in the CDR3. With V trimmed by 0 bases and J by 8 bases, 7 bases remained unmatched.

The chain uses TRBV9 and TRBJ1-5, with TRBD1 matching 7 bases. The V and J ends lost 4 bases and 3 bases, in that order; junction bases with no gene match: 7. Germline lookup yields CDR1 SGDLS and CDR2 YYNGEE. The CDR3 is made up of 15 amino acids. As DNA, the CDR3 is TGTGCCAGCAGCAAGACAACAGGGGTCAATCAGCCCCAGCATTTT. Residues: CASSKTTGVNQPQHF.

This chain links TRBV5-1 with TRBJ1-1; 7 bases fit TRBD1. J gave up 1 base and V 2 bases, and 8 bases lay outside the gene matches. The CDR3 runs 16 residues. Germline assignment: CDR1 SGHRS and CDR2 YFSETQ. The CDR3 region has the DNA TGCGCCAGCAGCTTAACGATTAACAGGGGGAACACTGAAGCTTTCTTT. This codes for CASSLTINRGNTEAFF.

V and J are TRBV7-9 and TRBJ2-1, with TRBD1 matching 10 bases. Germline V CDR1 and CDR2: SEHNR, FQNEAQ (reference sequence). V lost 3 bases and J lost 4; bases outside the gene matches: 15. This CDR3 contains 19 residues. This CDR3 reads CASSFPGTGELTRYNEQFF. CDR3 sequence (DNA): TGTGCCAGCAGCTTCCCCGGGACAGGGGAATTGACTAGGTACAATGAGCAGTTCTTC.

As DNA, the CDR3 is TGTGCCAGTAGTACCGGGACAGTGACCGGGGAGCTGTTTTTT. Its protein product is CASSTGTVTGELFF. The chain carries TRBV19 and TRBJ2-2; 7 bases map to TRBD1. Germline CDR1 is LNHDA and CDR2 is SQIVND (reference sequence). This CDR3 has 14 residues. Unmatched junction bases numbered 4, after V lost 4 bases and J lost 5 bases.

The chain has TRBV30 and TRBJ1-1; 8 nucleotides agree with TRBD1. Germline CDR1 reads GTSNPN; CDR2 reads SVGIG (reference sequence). The CDR3 consists of 14 residues. The V gene end was trimmed by 0 bases and the J gene end by 8 bases; junction bases not matched to a gene: 8. CDR3 DNA sequence: TGTGCCTGGAGTGTCCTCCCACAGGGGGGAGAAGCTTTCTTT. Translated, it gives CAWSVLPQGGEAFF.

Turning to this clone: This CDR3 is also generated by other DNA sequences in the sample. This chain connects TRBV19 to TRBJ1-1; weak D call: TRBD1 (5 bases). The CDR3 extends over 13 amino acids. The germline V and J ends were trimmed by 3 bases and 1 base, with 6 bases remaining between them. The germline V gene has CDR1 LNHDA and CDR2 SQIVND (reference sequence). The CDR3 DNA sequence: TGTGCCAGTAGTATCGGACAGAACACTGAAGCTTTCTTT. Translation gives CASSIGQNTEAFF.